Sequencing of this TCR beta chain was carried out in a study of T cell responses to AZD1222 COVID-19 vaccine. The CDR3 totals 12 residues. V was cut by 5 bases and J by 10 bases, with 9 bases left in between. CDR1 and CDR2 (germline): SGHVS, FNYEAQ. This clone was seen only once. The data were produced by immunoSEQ multiplex PCR, yet TCRdb's version contains in-frame clones alone and is incomplete. Of 100,000 to 120,000 clones listed, approximately 85% are singletons. The material was peripheral blood, obtained on day 0 of AZD1222 vaccination. This chain joins TRBV7-6 and TRBJ1-6; D gene ambiguous. This clonotype was obtained from an adult in good health. The CDR3 DNA sequence: TGTGCCAGCAGCCACCCCGGATCACCCCTCCACTTT. This codes for CASSHPGSPLHF. Filled out from reference TRBV7-6 and TRBJ1-6, the complete variable domain reads GAGVSQSPRYKVTKRGQDVALRCDPISGHVSLYWYRQALGQGPEFLTYFNYEAQQDKSGLPNDRFSAERPEGSISTLTIQRTEQRDSAMYRCASSHPGSPLHFGNGTRLTVT.